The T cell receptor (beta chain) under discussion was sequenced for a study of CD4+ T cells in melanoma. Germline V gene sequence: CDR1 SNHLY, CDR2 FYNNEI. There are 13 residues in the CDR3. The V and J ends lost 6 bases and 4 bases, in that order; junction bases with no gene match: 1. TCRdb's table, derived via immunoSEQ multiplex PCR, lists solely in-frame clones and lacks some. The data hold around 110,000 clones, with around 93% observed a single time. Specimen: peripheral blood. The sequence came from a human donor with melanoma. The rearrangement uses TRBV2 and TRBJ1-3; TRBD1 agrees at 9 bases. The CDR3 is CASRGQGGNTIYF. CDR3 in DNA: TGTGCCAGCAGAGGACAGGGGGGAAACACCATATATTTT.